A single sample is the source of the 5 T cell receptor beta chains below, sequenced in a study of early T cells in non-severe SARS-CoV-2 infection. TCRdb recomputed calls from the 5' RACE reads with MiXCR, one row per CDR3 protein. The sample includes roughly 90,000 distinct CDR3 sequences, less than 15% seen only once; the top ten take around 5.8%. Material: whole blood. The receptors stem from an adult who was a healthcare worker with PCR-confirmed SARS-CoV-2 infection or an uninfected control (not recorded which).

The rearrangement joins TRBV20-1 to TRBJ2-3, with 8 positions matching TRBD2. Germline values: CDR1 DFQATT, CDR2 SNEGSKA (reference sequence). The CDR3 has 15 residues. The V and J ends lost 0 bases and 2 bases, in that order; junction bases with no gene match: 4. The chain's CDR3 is CSARDRRGATDTQYF. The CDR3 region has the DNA TGCAGTGCTAGAGATCGGCGGGGGGCCACAGATACGCAGTATTTT.

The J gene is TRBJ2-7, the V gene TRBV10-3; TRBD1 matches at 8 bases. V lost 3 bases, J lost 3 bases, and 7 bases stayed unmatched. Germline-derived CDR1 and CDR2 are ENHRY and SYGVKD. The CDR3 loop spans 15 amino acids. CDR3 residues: CAISDPGQGFYEQYF. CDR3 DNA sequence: TGTGCCATCAGTGACCCCGGACAGGGCTTCTACGAGCAGTACTTC.

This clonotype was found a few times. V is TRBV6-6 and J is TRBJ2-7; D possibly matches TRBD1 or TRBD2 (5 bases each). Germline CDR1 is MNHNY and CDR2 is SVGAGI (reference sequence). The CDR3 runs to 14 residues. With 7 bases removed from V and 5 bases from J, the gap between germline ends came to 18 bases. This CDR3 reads CASKDFRDAHEQYF. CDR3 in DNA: TGTGCCAGCAAGGACTTCAGGGATGCCCACGAGCAGTACTTC.

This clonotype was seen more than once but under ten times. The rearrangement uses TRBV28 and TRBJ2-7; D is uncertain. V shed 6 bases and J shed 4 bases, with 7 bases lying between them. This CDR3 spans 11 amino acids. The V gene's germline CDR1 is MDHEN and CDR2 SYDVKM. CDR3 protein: CASSLFYEQYF. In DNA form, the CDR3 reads TGTGCCAGCAGCTTGTTTTACGAGCAGTACTTC.

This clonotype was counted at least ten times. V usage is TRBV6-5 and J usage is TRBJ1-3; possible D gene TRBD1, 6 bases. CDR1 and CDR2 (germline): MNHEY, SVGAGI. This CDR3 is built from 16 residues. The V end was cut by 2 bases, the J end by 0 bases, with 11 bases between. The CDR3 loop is CASSYGRGFSGNTIYF. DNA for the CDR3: TGTGCCAGCAGTTACGGAAGGGGGTTCTCTGGAAACACCATATATTTT.